This TCR beta chain stems from a study of blood T cell repertoires in COVID-19. Per the original methods: It was from reference gene primer amplification that nucleated cell counts were estimated. Method: immunoSEQ multiplex PCR; TCRdb's copy keeps in-frame clones and lacks some. Clone size and the V and J calls come from that table; the DNA yielded D and trimming. The sample includes about 320,000 clones, 88% of them seen just once. Germline CDR1 is MNHNS and CDR2 is SASEGT. V dropped 2 bases and J dropped 4 bases, with 12 bases sitting between them. The CDR3 runs 15 residues. The specimen was peripheral blood. V usage is TRBV6-1 and J usage is TRBJ2-1; the D gene is possibly TRBD2 (6 bases). The TCR comes from a woman in her 30s with COVID-19, enrolled during active disease. CDR3 DNA sequence: TGTGCCAGCAGTGAATGGGGCGGGGAATACAATGAGCAGTTCTTC. Translated, it gives CASSEWGGEYNEQFF.